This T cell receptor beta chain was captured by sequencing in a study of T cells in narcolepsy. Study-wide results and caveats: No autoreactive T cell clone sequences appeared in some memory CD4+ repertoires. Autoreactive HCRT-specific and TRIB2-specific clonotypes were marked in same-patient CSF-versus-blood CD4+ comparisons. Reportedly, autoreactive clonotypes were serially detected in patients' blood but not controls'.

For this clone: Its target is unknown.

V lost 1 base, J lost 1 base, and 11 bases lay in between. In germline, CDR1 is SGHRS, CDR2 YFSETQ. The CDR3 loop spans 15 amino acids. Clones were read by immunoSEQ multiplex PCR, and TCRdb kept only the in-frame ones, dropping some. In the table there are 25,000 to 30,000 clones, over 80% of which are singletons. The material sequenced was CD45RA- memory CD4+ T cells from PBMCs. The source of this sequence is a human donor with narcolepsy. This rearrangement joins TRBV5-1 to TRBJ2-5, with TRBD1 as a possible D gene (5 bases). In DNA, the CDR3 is TGCGCCAGCAGCTTGATACAGGCGCGCCAAGAGACCCAGTACTTC. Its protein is CASSLIQARQETQYF.